Listed below are T cell receptor beta chains from one sample, sequenced in a study of CD8+CD57+ T cells in acquired aplastic anemia. TCRdb independently ran MiXCR on the reads; one entry per CDR3 protein. The sample has about 95,000 distinct CDR3 sequences; 65% to 70% are singletons. The sequenced sample was sorted CD4+, CD8+, or CD8+CD57+ T cells (not recorded which) from PBMCs. The receptors here all came from a human donor with aplastic anemia. CDR3s include the opening cysteine and the closing phenylalanine or tryptophan. Each record gives: V gene, J gene, D gene, clone size, CDR3 protein, CDR3 DNA. A D gene is named only where the DNA matches it firmly. Clone size, where shown, is once, few, many, or a class for clones that have expanded.

v_call: TRBV6-5
j_call: TRBJ1-5
d_call: -
clone_size: -
cdr3_aa: CASSYGEGQPQHF
cdr3_nt: TGTGCCAGCAGTTACGGGGAGGGTCAGCCCCAGCATTTT

v_call: TRBV11-3
j_call: TRBJ2-1
d_call: -
clone_size: -
cdr3_aa: CASSINWQAGEQFF
cdr3_nt: TGTGCCAGCAGCATAAACTGGCAGGCGGGTGAGCAGTTCTTC

v_call: TRBV7-2
j_call: TRBJ2-1
d_call: -
clone_size: -
cdr3_aa: CASSLAGIEQFF
cdr3_nt: TGTGCCAGCAGCTTAGCAGGGATCGAGCAGTTCTTC

v_call: TRBV5-1
j_call: TRBJ2-3
d_call: -
clone_size: -
cdr3_aa: CASSLDRASTDTQYF
cdr3_nt: TGCGCCAGCAGCTTGGACAGGGCTAGCACAGATACGCAGTATTTT

v_call: TRBV2
j_call: TRBJ1-2
d_call: -
clone_size: -
cdr3_aa: CASSEPHRSYYGYTF
cdr3_nt: TGTGCCAGCAGTGAACCCCACCGGAGCTACTATGGCTACACCTTC

v_call: TRBV6-5
j_call: TRBJ1-6
d_call: -
clone_size: few
cdr3_aa: CASSSPGERLNSPLHF
cdr3_nt: TGTGCCAGCAGTTCGCCCGGGGAGCGCTTGAATTCACCCCTCCACTTT

v_call: TRBV19
j_call: TRBJ1-6
d_call: -
clone_size: -
cdr3_aa: CASSLLMQINSPLHF
cdr3_nt: TGTGCCAGTAGTCTCCTGATGCAGATAAATTCACCCCTCCACTTT

v_call: TRBV7-6
j_call: TRBJ2-1
d_call: -
clone_size: -
cdr3_aa: CASSLEGESYNEQFF
cdr3_nt: TGTGCCAGCAGCTTAGAAGGGGAATCCTACAATGAGCAGTTCTTC

v_call: TRBV10-2
j_call: TRBJ2-7
d_call: -
clone_size: -
cdr3_aa: CASKAGTASYEQYF
cdr3_nt: TGCGCCAGCAAGGCGGGGACCGCCTCCTACGAGCAGTACTTC

v_call: TRBV29-1
j_call: TRBJ2-2
d_call: -
clone_size: -
cdr3_aa: CSVRDMDTGELFF
cdr3_nt: TGCAGCGTCCGGGACATGGACACCGGGGAGCTGTTTTTT

v_call: TRBV20-1
j_call: TRBJ1-4
d_call: -
clone_size: -
cdr3_aa: CSARATTTNEKLFF
cdr3_nt: TGCAGTGCTAGAGCAACCACAACTAATGAAAAACTGTTTTTT

v_call: TRBV4-3
j_call: TRBJ1-2
d_call: -
clone_size: -
cdr3_aa: CASSQVVGSGYTF
cdr3_nt: TGCGCCAGCAGCCAAGTAGTAGGGAGTGGCTACACCTTC

v_call: TRBV7-2
j_call: TRBJ2-5
d_call: -
clone_size: -
cdr3_aa: CASILVSGQETQYF
cdr3_nt: TGTGCCAGCATCTTAGTATCAGGACAAGAGACCCAGTACTTC

v_call: TRBV13
j_call: TRBJ2-1
d_call: TRBD2
clone_size: many
cdr3_aa: CASNPRLAGGREQFF
cdr3_nt: TGTGCCAGCAACCCGAGACTAGCGGGAGGACGCGAGCAGTTCTTC

v_call: TRBV2
j_call: TRBJ1-2
d_call: -
clone_size: -
cdr3_aa: CASTELGSNYGYTF
cdr3_nt: TGTGCCAGCACCGAACTAGGGTCTAACTATGGCTACACCTTC

v_call: TRBV7-3
j_call: TRBJ2-1
d_call: -
clone_size: -
cdr3_aa: CASSSSLTEYNEQFF
cdr3_nt: TGTGCCAGCAGCTCCTCTCTGACAGAGTACAATGAGCAGTTCTTC

v_call: TRBV2
j_call: TRBJ1-4
d_call: -
clone_size: -
cdr3_aa: CASRGRGGEKLFF
cdr3_nt: TGTGCCAGCAGGGGCAGGGGTGGAGAAAAACTGTTTTTT

v_call: TRBV6-1
j_call: TRBJ1-6
d_call: TRBD1
clone_size: -
cdr3_aa: CASSPRTGISYNSPLHF
cdr3_nt: TGTGCCAGCAGTCCTAGGACAGGAATATCCTATAATTCACCCCTCCACTTT

v_call: TRBV4-1
j_call: TRBJ1-1
d_call: -
clone_size: many
cdr3_aa: CASSQAEGIGTEAFF
cdr3_nt: TGCGCCAGCAGCCAAGCGGAAGGGATAGGCACTGAAGCTTTCTTT

v_call: TRBV19
j_call: TRBJ1-6
d_call: -
clone_size: once
cdr3_aa: CASSRQYSPPHF
cdr3_nt: TGTGCCAGTAGTCGTCAGTATTCACCCCCCCACTTT

v_call: TRBV29-1
j_call: TRBJ1-1
d_call: -
clone_size: few
cdr3_aa: CSVEEGGWGTEAFF
cdr3_nt: TGCAGCGTTGAAGAGGGAGGGTGGGGCACTGAAGCTTTCTTT

v_call: TRBV7-9
j_call: TRBJ2-5
d_call: TRBD1
clone_size: few
cdr3_aa: CASSSYRGETQYF
cdr3_nt: TGTGCCAGCAGCTCTTACAGGGGCGAGACCCAGTACTTC